Shown below are 32 T cell receptor beta chains from a single sample sequenced in a study of control samples from healthy donors and cancer patients (dated by TCRdb to about 2020). The method behind the library was the immunoSEQ multiplex PCR assay. What TCRdb holds here is the immuneACCESS table cut down to in-frame rearrangements. Part of the clones is not present; checked against another copy, under half of the missing clones reflect an unresolved V gene, and the others are unexplained. This sample is represented by about 92,000 clones; almost 85% of them were singletons. Around 9.1% of the sample rests with the top ten. The sequencing input was blood. Receptors were obtained from a woman aged 55-75 years in good health.

This clone was found once. The chain couples TRBV7-8 to TRBJ1-4; D is perhaps TRBD1 (5 bases). The CDR3 contains 13 residues. Germline V lookup: CDR1 SGHVS, CDR2 FQNEAQ. Between the trimmed V and J ends, which lost 5 bases and 6 bases, there was a span of 10 bases. DNA of the CDR3: TGTGCCAGCAGCATAGGGACGGATGAAAAACTGTTTTTT. This gives the protein CASSIGTDEKLFF.

V is TRBV7-8 and J is TRBJ1-1; TRBD1 is a possible D gene (5 bases). V lost 1 base and J 3 bases, leaving 12 bases between the germline ends. The CDR3 totals 15 residues. The V gene's germline CDR1 is SGHVS and CDR2 FQNEAQ. The CDR3 DNA sequence: TGTGCCAGCAGCTTAGGCCCTAGGGGTTACACTGAAGCTTTCTTT. This gives the protein CASSLGPRGYTEAFF.

This clone came up once. This chain joins TRBV28 and TRBJ2-6, with D perhaps being TRBD1 or TRBD2 (5 bases each). V lost 2 bases and J 13 bases, leaving 18 bases between the germline ends. CDR3 length: 15 amino acids. CDR1 and CDR2 (germline): MDHEN, SYDVKM. The CDR3 reads CASSLAGQAPGVLTF. CDR3 DNA: TGTGCCAGCAGTTTAGCGGGCCAGGCCCCAGGGGTCCTGACTTTC. The variable domain in full, completed from reference TRBV28 and TRBJ2-6, reads DVKVTQSSRYLVKRTGEKVFLECVQDMDHENMFWYRQDPGLGLRLIYFSYDVKMKEKGDIPEGYSVSREKKERFSLILESASTNQTSMYLCASSLAGQAPGVLTFGAGSRLTVL.

On this clone: The CDR3 ends on some other residue instead of the conserved phenylalanine or tryptophan, so this is likely a read error. Because the CDR3's place on the DNA is in doubt, the DNA is left out and the CDR3 is given as listed by TCRdb. The chain has TRBV4-1 and TRBJ1-5. Per germline, CDR1 MGHRA and CDR2 YSYEKL. The CDR3 length equals 13 residues, ends included. CDR3 sequence: CASSQDQSGPQRV.

The chain combines TRBV6-1 with TRBJ1-2; unclear D gene. Trimming took off 0 bases at V and 2 bases at J, with 7 bases between the two ends. The germline V gene has CDR1 MNHNS and CDR2 SASEGT. The CDR3 is 14 residues long. The CDR3 here is CASSEAAGNYGYTF. CDR3 DNA sequence: TGTGCCAGCAGTGAAGCGGCCGGGAACTATGGCTACACCTTC.

The genes are TRBV11-2 and TRBJ2-7; TRBD2 aligns across 10 bases. The CDR3 covers 17 residues. With V trimmed by 4 bases and J by 4 bases, 13 bases remained unmatched. Looked up from germline, CDR1 is SGHAT and CDR2 is FQNNGV. CDR3 nucleotide sequence: TGTGCCAGCAGCTCCCGCCCAGCGGGAGGGCCTTCGTACGAGCAGTACTTC. Its protein product is CASSSRPAGGPSYEQYF.

This chain connects TRBV3-1 (or the pseudogene TRBV3-2) to TRBJ1-4; no firm D call. Trimming took 4 bases from V and 4 from J, leaving 10 bases between them. The CDR3 is made up of 14 amino acids. CDR1 and CDR2 from the germline V gene are LGHDT and YNNKEL (reference sequence). CDR3 DNA: TGTGCCAGCAGCCCCATAGGTCGTAATGAAAAACTGTTTTTT. Residues: CASSPIGRNEKLFF.

V and J are TRBV19 and TRBJ2-7; the D gene is possibly TRBD1 (6 bases). Germline CDR1 LNHDA, CDR2 SQIVND (reference sequence). CDR3 length: 15 amino acids. With 0 bases removed from V and 5 bases from J, the gap between germline ends came to 14 bases. CDR3 in DNA: TGTGCCAGTAGTATAGAGGGGGCGGCTCTCAACGAGCAGTACTTC. It is translated as CASSIEGAALNEQYF.

V gene TRBV24-1 combines with J gene TRBJ2-2; D unclear. This CDR3 is built from 12 residues. The germline V gene encodes CDR1 KGHDR and CDR2 SFDVKD. Between the trimmed V and J ends, which lost 7 bases and 2 bases, there was a span of 4 bases. The CDR3 sequence: CATSENTGELFF. The CDR3 DNA reads TGTGCCACCAGCGAAAACACCGGGGAGCTGTTTTTT.

The V call is TRBV11-3, the J call TRBJ2-3; D is unclear. Germline V gene lookup returns CDR1 SGHNT and CDR2 YENEEA. CDR3 length: 13 amino acids. Between the trimmed V and J ends, which lost 0 bases and 4 bases, there was a span of 5 bases. DNA of the CDR3: TGTGCCAGCAGCTTAGATCGCTCAGATACGCAGTATTTT. Translated: CASSLDRSDTQYF.

This clone was seen a few times. The CDR3 nucleotides read TGTGCCAGCAGCTTAGCGGGGCGTGGCTACACCTTC. This encodes CASSLAGRGYTF. V is TRBV7-9 and J is TRBJ1-2; weak D call: TRBD1 (5 bases). The length of the CDR3 is 12 residues. The ends were cut back, 0 bases at V and 7 bases at J, with 6 bases in the middle. In germline, CDR1 is SEHNR, CDR2 FQNEAQ (reference sequence). Together with reference TRBV7-9 and TRBJ1-2, the CDR3 gives the full variable domain: DTGVSQNPRHKITKRGQNVTFRCDPISEHNRLYWYRQTLGQGPEFLTYFQNEAQLEKSRLLSDRFSAERPKGSFSTLEIQRTEQGDSAMYLCASSLAGRGYTFGSGTRLTVV.

The CDR3, as DNA: TGTGCCAGCAGCTTTTCTAGACCGGGGGCGGGGGAGACCCAGTACTTC. Residues: CASSFSRPGAGETQYF. The rearrangement uses TRBV5-6 and TRBJ2-5, with D perhaps TRBD1 or TRBD2 (6 bases each). Germline V CDR1 and CDR2: SGHDT, YYEEEE. The CDR3 covers 16 residues. V lost 2 bases to trimming and J lost 5 bases, with 19 bases between them.

This sequence joins TRBV28 and TRBJ1-5; D ambiguous. V lost 6 bases to trimming and J lost 7 bases, with 10 bases between them. CDR1 MDHEN and CDR2 SYDVKM come from the germline V gene. This CDR3 is 12 amino acids long. CDR3 in amino acids: CASSGGEQPQHF. In DNA form, the CDR3 reads TGTGCCAGCAGCGGTGGCGAACAGCCCCAGCATTTT.

The chain joins TRBV27 to TRBJ1-4; D not resolved. Germline V gene lookup returns CDR1 MNHEY and CDR2 SMNVEV (reference sequence). This CDR3 has 13 residues. V was shortened by 1 base and J by 7 bases, with 7 bases between the two germline ends. The CDR3 here is CASSLYESEKLFF. CDR3 in DNA: TGTGCCAGCAGTTTATATGAAAGTGAAAAACTGTTTTTT.

This chain links TRBV5-6 with TRBJ2-1; a possible D gene is TRBD2 (5 bases). Trimming stripped 2 bases from V and 0 bases from J, with 12 bases between. Germline values: CDR1 SGHDT, CDR2 YYEEEE. The CDR3 totals 16 residues. The CDR3 DNA reads TGTGCCAGCAGCTTTGGACTGGGCAGCTCCTACAATGAGCAGTTCTTC. This sequence encodes CASSFGLGSSYNEQFF.

V and J are TRBV5-6 and TRBJ1-6; a possible D gene is TRBD1 (5 bases). V dropped 1 base and J dropped 8 bases, with 13 bases sitting between them. This CDR3 has 15 amino acids. Germline lookup yields CDR1 SGHDT and CDR2 YYEEEE. The CDR3 coding sequence is TGTGCCAGCAGCTTGCCTCAGGGTAGGGATTCACCCCTCCACTTT. Translated: CASSLPQGRDSPLHF.

The V gene is TRBV6-5, the J gene TRBJ2-1; the match to TRBD2 covers 8 bases. This CDR3 spans 15 amino acids. Germline-derived CDR1 and CDR2 are MNHEY and SVGAGI. V gave up 5 bases and J gave up 5 bases; unmatched junction bases: 8. As DNA, the CDR3 is TGTGCCAGCAGTCCGGGACTAGGGATCGACAATGAGCAGTTCTTC. Protein sequence: CASSPGLGIDNEQFF.

The V call is TRBV10-1, the J call TRBJ1-6; D unresolved. V was pared by 6 bases and J by 5 bases, with 8 bases between. CDR1 is WNHNN and CDR2 is SYGVQD in the germline V gene (reference sequence). The CDR3 is made up of 13 amino acids. CDR3 in amino acids: CASSGLDNSPLHF. DNA for the CDR3: TGCGCCAGCAGCGGCCTGGATAATTCACCCCTCCACTTT.

This clone appeared once. This chain links TRBV4-1 with TRBJ2-5; no definite D call. V was shortened by 8 bases and J by 5 bases, with 9 bases between the two germline ends. Germline V gene sequence: CDR1 MGHRA, CDR2 YSYEKL. CDR3 length: 11 amino acids. DNA for the CDR3: TGCGCCAGCGGTCCCGGGGAGACCCAGTACTTC. Protein: CASGPGETQYF.

The gene calls are TRBV5-1 and TRBJ2-7; D call uncertain. The CDR3 contains 12 residues. V was cut by 0 bases and J by 3 bases, with 4 bases left in between. CDR1 and CDR2 from the germline V gene are SGHRS and YFSETQ. CDR3 DNA: TGCGCCAGCAGCTTGGATTACTACGAGCAGTACTTC. Amino acid sequence: CASSLDYYEQYF.

The gene calls are TRBV5-1 and TRBJ1-4; unclear D gene. This CDR3 is 13 amino acids long. Per germline, CDR1 SGHRS and CDR2 YFSETQ. Trimming took off 0 bases at V and 14 bases at J, with 14 bases between the two ends. CDR3 DNA sequence: TGCGCCAGCAGCTTGGTAGGCAGGCGGAGGCTGTTTTTT. Amino acids: CASSLVGRRRLFF.

This clone was seen only once. The V gene is TRBV27, the J gene TRBJ2-5; perhaps TRBD1 as D (5 bases). CDR1 and CDR2 from the germline V gene are MNHEY and SMNVEV (reference sequence). The CDR3 is 13 amino acids. V was cut by 5 bases and J by 4 bases, with 11 bases left in between. The DNA for the CDR3 is TGTGCCAGCAGTAAAAATAGGGGAGAGACCCAGTACTTC. It codes for CASSKNRGETQYF.

J is TRBJ1-5 and V is TRBV5-6; D gene uncertain. CDR1 SGHDT and CDR2 YYEEEE come from the germline V gene. The V end lost 4 bases, the J end lost 2 bases, and 13 bases lay between the germline ends. This CDR3 is built from 15 residues. CDR3 sequence reads: CASSLGGLGNQPQHF. DNA of the CDR3: TGTGCCAGCAGCCTAGGCGGGTTGGGCAATCAGCCCCAGCATTTT.

In this sample, this clone turned up a few times. This chain links TRBV24-1 with TRBJ1-5; D not resolved. Deletions cut 4 bases from V and 6 bases from J, with 15 bases between. Germline assignment: CDR1 KGHDR and CDR2 SFDVKD. The CDR3 is 15 residues long. The DNA for the CDR3 is TGTGCCACCAGTGACCCGACGGCGGCAGGTCAGCCCCAGCATTTT. Translation gives CATSDPTAAGQPQHF.

J is TRBJ2-5 and V is TRBV24-1; D ambiguous. Germline V CDR1 and CDR2: KGHDR, SFDVKD. The V end was cut by 3 bases, the J end by 4 bases, with 8 bases between. The CDR3 has 13 amino acids. CDR3 bases: TGTGCCACCAGTGATGGTAACGTAGAGACCCAGTACTTC. Its protein product is CATSDGNVETQYF.

J is TRBJ2-2 and V is TRBV6-5, with D tentatively TRBD2 (6 bases). Trimming took off 7 bases at V and 5 bases at J, with 17 bases between the two ends. Germline V gene lookup returns CDR1 MNHEY and CDR2 SVGAGI. The CDR3 sequence is 15 residues long. The CDR3 DNA reads as TGTGCCAGCAACGGGGGAAGGTGGGGGACCGGGGAGCTGTTTTTT. This gives the protein CASNGGRWGTGELFF.

The sample holds a few counts of this clone. The CDR3 loop is CASSLGVRGSNQPQHF. CDR3 nucleotides: TGTGCCAGCAGCTTAGGTGTCAGGGGTTCAAATCAGCCCCAGCATTTT. The chain combines TRBV7-6 with TRBJ1-5; a possible D gene is TRBD1 (6 bases). CDR3 size: 16 residues. Germline CDR1 reads SGHVS; CDR2 reads FNYEAQ. V lost 1 base, J lost 4 bases, and 14 bases lay in between.

This rearrangement joins TRBV5-1 to TRBJ2-3; the match to TRBD1 covers 8 bases. V was pared by 0 bases and J by 6 bases, with 6 bases of the junction left unmatched. Germline V CDR1 and CDR2: SGHRS, YFSETQ. CDR3 size: 15 residues. CDR3 bases: TGCGCCAGCAGCTTGGGGGACAGGCACGAGGATACGCAGTATTTT. This encodes CASSLGDRHEDTQYF.

With respect to this clone: The sample has other DNA sequences that encode this CDR3 too. The rearrangement joins TRBV5-1 to TRBJ2-7; D gene unclear. The germline V gene has CDR1 SGHRS and CDR2 YFSETQ. The length of the CDR3 is 14 residues. Trimming pared 0 bases from V and 2 bases from J, leaving 9 bases between. The CDR3 reads CASSLVVSPYEQYF. CDR3 in DNA: TGCGCCAGCAGCTTGGTCGTATCCCCCTACGAGCAGTACTTC. Complete variable domain (other parts from reference TRBV5-1 and TRBJ2-7): KAGVTQTPRYLIKTRGQQVTLSCSPISGHRSVSWYQQTPGQGLQFLFEYFSETQRNKGNFPGRFSGRQFSNSRSEMNVSTLELGDSALYLCASSLVVSPYEQYFGPGTRLTVT.

The chain recombines TRBV29-1 with TRBJ2-3, with D unclear. CDR3 size: 13 residues. The germline CDR1 and CDR2 sequences are SQVTM and ANQGSEA. Trimming removed 7 bases from V and 4 bases from J, with 15 bases in between. The CDR3 bases are TGCAGCGGATCCCTGTCAGAGGCAGATACGCAGTATTTT. It encodes CSGSLSEADTQYF.

The rearrangement links TRBV11-2 to TRBJ2-7; 7 bases match TRBD2. The ends lost 5 bases at V and 2 bases at J; junction bases unmatched: 9. This CDR3 contains 15 residues. The germline gives CDR1 SGHAT, CDR2 FQNNGV. The CDR3 is CASSPRTSQTYEQYF. CDR3 bases: TGTGCCAGCAGCCCGCGGACTAGTCAGACCTACGAGCAGTACTTC.

This sequence joins TRBV19 and TRBJ1-2, with D hard to call. V lost 4 bases and J 8 bases, leaving 11 bases between the germline ends. The CDR3 has 12 amino acids. Germline V gene data show CDR1 as LNHDA and CDR2 as SQIVND (reference sequence). The CDR3 nucleotides are TGTGCCAGTAGTAAAGGCTTCAACGGCTACACCTTC. Protein: CASSKGFNGYTF.